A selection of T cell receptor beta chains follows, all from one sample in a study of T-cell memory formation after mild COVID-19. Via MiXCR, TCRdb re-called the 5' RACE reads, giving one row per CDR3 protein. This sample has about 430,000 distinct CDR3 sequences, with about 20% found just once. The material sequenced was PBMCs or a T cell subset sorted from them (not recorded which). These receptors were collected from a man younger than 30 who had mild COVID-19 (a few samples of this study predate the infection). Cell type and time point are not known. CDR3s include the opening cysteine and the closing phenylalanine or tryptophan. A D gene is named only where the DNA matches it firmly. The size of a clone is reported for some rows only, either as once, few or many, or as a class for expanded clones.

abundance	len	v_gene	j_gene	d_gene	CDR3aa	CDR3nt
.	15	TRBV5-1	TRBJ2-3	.	CASSLEGTEVHTQYF	TGCGCCAGCAGCTTGGAGGGGACCGAGGTACATACGCAGTATTTT
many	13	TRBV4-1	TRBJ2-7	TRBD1	CASSPWDSYEQYF	TGCGCCAGCAGCCCTTGGGACAGCTACGAGCAGTACTTC
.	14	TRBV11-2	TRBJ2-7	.	CASTFPGRGKEQYF	TGTGCCAGCACCTTCCCGGGCAGGGGAAAGGAGCAGTACTTC
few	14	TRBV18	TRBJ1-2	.	CASAPGAKNYGYTF	TGTGCCAGCGCCCCGGGGGCGAAGAACTATGGCTACACCTTC
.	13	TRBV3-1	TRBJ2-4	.	CASSQAAGNIQYF	TGTGCCAGCAGCCAGGCGGCCGGAAACATTCAGTACTTC
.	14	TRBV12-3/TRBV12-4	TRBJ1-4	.	CASSLQFGNEKLFF	TGTGCCAGCAGTTTACAATTCGGAAATGAAAAACTGTTTTTT
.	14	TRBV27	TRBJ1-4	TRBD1	CASSPRGYWEKLFF	TGTGCCAGCAGTCCCAGGGGGTATTGGGAAAAACTGTTTTTT
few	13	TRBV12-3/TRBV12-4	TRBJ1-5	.	CASSYRVVQPQHF	TGTGCCAGCAGTTACAGGGTTGTTCAGCCCCAGCATTTT
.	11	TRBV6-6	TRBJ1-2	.	CAIRADYGYTF	TGTGCCATCAGGGCTGACTATGGCTACACCTTC
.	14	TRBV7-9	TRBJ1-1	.	CASSFGVANTEAFF	TGTGCCAGCAGCTTCGGGGTAGCGAACACTGAAGCTTTCTTT
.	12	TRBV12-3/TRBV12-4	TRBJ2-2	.	CASSLGSRELFF	TGTGCCAGCAGTTTAGGCAGCAGGGAGCTGTTTTTT
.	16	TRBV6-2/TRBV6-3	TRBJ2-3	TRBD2	CASSYGLAGGADTQYF	TGTGCCAGCAGTTACGGTCTAGCGGGGGGCGCAGATACGCAGTATTTT
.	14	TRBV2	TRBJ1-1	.	CASSEQGIGTEAFF	TGTGCCAGCAGTGAGCAGGGTATTGGGACTGAAGCTTTCTTT
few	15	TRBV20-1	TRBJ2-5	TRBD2	CSARPPGLALETQYF	TGCAGTGCGAGACCTCCGGGACTAGCTTTGGAGACCCAGTACTTC
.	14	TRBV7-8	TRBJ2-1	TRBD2	CASSPPSGGDEQFF	TGTGCCAGCAGCCCCCCGTCGGGGGGGGATGAGCAGTTCTTC
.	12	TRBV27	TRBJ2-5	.	CASSSSQETQYF	TGTGCCAGCAGTTCCAGTCAAGAGACCCAGTACTTC
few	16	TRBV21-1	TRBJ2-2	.	CASSKEAPENTGELFF	TGTGCCAGCAGCAAAGAGGCCCCGGAGAACACCGGGGAGCTGTTTTTT
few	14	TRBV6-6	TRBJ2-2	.	CASSGQRNTGELFF	TGTGCCAGCAGTGGACAGCGGAACACCGGGGAGCTGTTTTTT
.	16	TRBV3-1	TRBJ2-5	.	CASSPEVGGRQETQYF	TGTGCCAGCAGCCCTGAAGTGGGGGGGCGACAAGAGACCCAGTACTTC
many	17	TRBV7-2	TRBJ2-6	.	CASSLVAGTSGANVLTF	TGTGCCAGCAGCTTAGTCGCCGGCACCTCTGGGGCCAACGTCCTGACTTTC
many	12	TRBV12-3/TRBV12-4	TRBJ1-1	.	CASSFLEGRAFF	TGTGCCAGCAGTTTTTTGGAGGGACGAGCTTTCTTT
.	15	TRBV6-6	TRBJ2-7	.	CASSYSARRSYEQYF	TGTGCCAGCAGTTACTCGGCCAGACGCTCCTACGAGCAGTACTTC
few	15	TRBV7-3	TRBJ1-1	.	CASSSDRLMNTEAFF	TGTGCCAGCAGCTCGGACAGACTTATGAACACTGAAGCTTTCTTT
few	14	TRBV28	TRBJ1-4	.	CASSTYTDFEKLFF	TGTGCCAGCAGCACTTACACGGACTTCGAAAAACTGTTTTTT
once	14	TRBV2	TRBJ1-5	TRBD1	CASKSGQGTQPQHF	TGTGCCAGCAAGTCGGGACAGGGAACTCAGCCCCAGCATTTT
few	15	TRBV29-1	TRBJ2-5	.	CSVDGPFRIRETQYF	TGCAGCGTTGACGGCCCTTTCAGGATTCGGGAGACCCAGTACTTC
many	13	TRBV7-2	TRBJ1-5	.	CASSRQLNQPQHF	TGTGCCAGCAGCCGACAGCTGAATCAGCCCCAGCATTTT
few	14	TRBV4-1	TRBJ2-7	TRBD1	CASSGQAWGYEQYF	TGCGCCAGCAGCGGACAGGCGTGGGGCTACGAGCAGTACTTC
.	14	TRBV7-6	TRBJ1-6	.	CASSFSGYNSPLHF	TGTGCCAGCAGCTTTTCAGGCTATAATTCACCCCTCCACTTT
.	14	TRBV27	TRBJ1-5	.	CASSSEGGNQPQHF	TGTGCCAGCAGTTCAGAAGGGGGCAATCAGCCCCAGCATTTT
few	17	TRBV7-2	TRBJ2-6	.	CASSLAGGSSGANVLTF	TGTGCCAGCAGCTTGGCCGGAGGTTCCTCTGGGGCCAACGTCCTGACTTTC
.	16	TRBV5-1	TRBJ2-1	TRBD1	CASSLLTGGLYNEQFF	TGCGCCAGCAGCTTGCTTACAGGGGGGCTCTACAATGAGCAGTTCTTC
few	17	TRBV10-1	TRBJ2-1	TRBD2	CASSDNGLAGGLGEQFF	TGCGCCAGCAGCGATAACGGACTAGCGGGAGGACTTGGTGAGCAGTTCTTC
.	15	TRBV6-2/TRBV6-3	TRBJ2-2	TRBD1	CASSTGTGETGELFF	TGTGCCAGCAGTACAGGGACAGGGGAAACCGGGGAGCTGTTTTTT
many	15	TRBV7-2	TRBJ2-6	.	CASADMGSGANVLTF	TGTGCCAGCGCCGATATGGGGTCTGGGGCCAACGTCCTGACTTTC
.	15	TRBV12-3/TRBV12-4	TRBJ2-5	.	CASSSLHSGQETQYF	TGTGCCAGCTCGTCCCTCCACAGCGGCCAAGAGACCCAGTACTTC
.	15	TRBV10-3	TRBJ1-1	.	CAISESGGANPEAFF	TGTGCCATCAGTGAGTCGGGGGGCGCGAACCCTGAAGCTTTCTTT
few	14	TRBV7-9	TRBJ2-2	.	CASSTGQITGELFF	TGTGCCAGCAGCACCGGACAGATCACCGGGGAGCTGTTTTTT
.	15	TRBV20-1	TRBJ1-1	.	CSARAETSSHTEAFF	TGCAGTGCTAGGGCTGAGACCTCATCTCACACTGAAGCTTTCTTT
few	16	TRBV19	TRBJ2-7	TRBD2	CASSPGLAGVSYEQYF	TGTGCCAGTAGTCCCGGACTAGCGGGCGTCTCCTACGAGCAGTACTTC
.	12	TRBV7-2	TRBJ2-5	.	CASSGYLETQYF	TGTGCCAGCAGCGGCTACCTAGAGACCCAGTACTTC
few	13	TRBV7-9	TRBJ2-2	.	CASSNWNTGELFF	TGTGCCAGCAGCAACTGGAACACCGGGGAGCTGTTTTTT
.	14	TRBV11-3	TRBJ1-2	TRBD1	CASSLSQGAHGYTF	TGTGCCAGCAGCTTATCACAGGGGGCTCATGGCTACACCTTC
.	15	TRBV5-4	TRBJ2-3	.	CASSFRVPSTDTQYF	TGTGCCAGCAGCTTTCGGGTACCAAGCACAGATACGCAGTATTTT
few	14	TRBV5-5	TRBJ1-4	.	CASSLGTYDEKLFF	TGTGCCAGCAGCTTGGGCACGTATGATGAAAAACTGTTTTTT
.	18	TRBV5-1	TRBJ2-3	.	CASRASPASQIGTDTQYF	TGCGCCAGCAGGGCGAGCCCCGCTTCACAGATTGGGACAGATACGCAGTATTTT
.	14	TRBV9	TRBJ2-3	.	CASSGGRNTDTQYF	TGTGCCAGCAGCGGGGGGCGAAACACAGATACGCAGTATTTT
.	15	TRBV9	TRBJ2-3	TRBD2	CASSDSGGAADTQYF	TGTGCCAGCAGCGATAGCGGGGGGGCTGCAGATACGCAGTATTTT
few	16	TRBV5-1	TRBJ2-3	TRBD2	CASSLLAGSSTDTQYF	TGCGCCAGCAGCCTTTTAGCGGGTTCATCCACAGATACGCAGTATTTT
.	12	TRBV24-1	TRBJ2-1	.	CATSRIGREQFF	TGTGCCACCAGTCGGATAGGCCGAGAGCAGTTCTTC
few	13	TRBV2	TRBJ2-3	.	CASSEATADTQYF	TGTGCCAGCAGTGAGGCAACCGCAGATACGCAGTATTTT
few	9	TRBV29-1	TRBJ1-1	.	CSGGTEAFF	TGCAGCGGGGGCACTGAAGCTTTCTTT
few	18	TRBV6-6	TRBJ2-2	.	CASRTHDRQNQNTGELFF	TGTGCCAGCAGGACTCATGACCGACAGAACCAGAACACCGGGGAGCTGTTTTTT
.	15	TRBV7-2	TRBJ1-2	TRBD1	CASSLRQGQTYGYTF	TGTGCCAGCAGCTTAAGACAGGGGCAAACCTATGGCTACACCTTC
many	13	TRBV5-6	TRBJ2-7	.	CASSLGYSYEQYF	TGTGCCAGCAGCTTGGGGTACAGCTACGAGCAGTACTTC
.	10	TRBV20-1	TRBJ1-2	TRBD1	CSARHQGTVF	TGCAGTGCTCGACACCAGGGGACAGTCTTC
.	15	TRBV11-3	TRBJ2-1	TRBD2	CASSLRLAGVNEQFF	TGTGCCAGCAGCTTAAGACTAGCGGGGGTGAATGAGCAGTTCTTC
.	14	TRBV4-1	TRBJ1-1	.	CASSQEREGTEAFF	TGCGCCAGCAGCCAAGAAAGGGAGGGGACTGAAGCTTTCTTT